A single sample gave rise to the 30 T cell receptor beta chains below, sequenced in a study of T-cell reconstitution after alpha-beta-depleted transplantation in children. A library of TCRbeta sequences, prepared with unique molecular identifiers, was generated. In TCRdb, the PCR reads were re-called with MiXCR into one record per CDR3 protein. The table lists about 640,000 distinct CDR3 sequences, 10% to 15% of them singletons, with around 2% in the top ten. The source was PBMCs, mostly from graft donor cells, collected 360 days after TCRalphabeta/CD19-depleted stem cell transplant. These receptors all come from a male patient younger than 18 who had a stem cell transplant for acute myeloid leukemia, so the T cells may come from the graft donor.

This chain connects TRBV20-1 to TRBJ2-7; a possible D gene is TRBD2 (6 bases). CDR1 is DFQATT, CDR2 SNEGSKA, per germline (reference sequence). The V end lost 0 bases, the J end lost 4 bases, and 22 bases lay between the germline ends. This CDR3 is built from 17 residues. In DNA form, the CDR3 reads TGCAGTGCTAGAGAACTAATCCCTGGAGCGGGCGGTTACGAGCAGTACTTC. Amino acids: CSARELIPGAGGYEQYF.

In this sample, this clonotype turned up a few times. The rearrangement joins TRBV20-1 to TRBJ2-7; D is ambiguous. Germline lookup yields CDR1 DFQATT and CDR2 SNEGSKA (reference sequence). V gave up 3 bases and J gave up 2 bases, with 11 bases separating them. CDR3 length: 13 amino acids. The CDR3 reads CSASWQPPYEQYF. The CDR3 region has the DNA TGCAGTGCTAGTTGGCAGCCCCCCTACGAGCAGTACTTC.

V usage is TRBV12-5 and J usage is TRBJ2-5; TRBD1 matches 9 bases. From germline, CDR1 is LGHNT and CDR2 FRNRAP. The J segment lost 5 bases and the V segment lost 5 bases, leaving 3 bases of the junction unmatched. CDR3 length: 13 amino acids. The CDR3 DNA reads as TGTGCTAGTGGTGGGGACAGGGCGGAGACCCAGTACTTC. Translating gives CASGGDRAETQYF.

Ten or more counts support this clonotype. The CDR3 DNA reads TGTGCCAGCAGTACCCTGGGTAGCGGGGTTTCCTACGAGCAGTACTTC. The encoded protein is CASSTLGSGVSYEQYF. V and J are TRBV6-2 or TRBV6-3 and TRBJ2-7; TRBD2 aligns across 8 bases. The CDR3 loop spans 16 amino acids. Trimming took 5 bases from V and 1 from J; bases not matched to a gene: 10. Germline assignment: CDR1 MNHEY and CDR2 SVGEGT.

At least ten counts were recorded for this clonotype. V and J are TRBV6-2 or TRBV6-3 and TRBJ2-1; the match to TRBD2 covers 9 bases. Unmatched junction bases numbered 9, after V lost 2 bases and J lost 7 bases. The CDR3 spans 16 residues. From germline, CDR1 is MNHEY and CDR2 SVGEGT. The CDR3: CASSYPRGSGSNEQFF. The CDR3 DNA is TGTGCCAGCAGTTACCCCCGGGGTAGCGGGAGTAATGAGCAGTTCTTC.

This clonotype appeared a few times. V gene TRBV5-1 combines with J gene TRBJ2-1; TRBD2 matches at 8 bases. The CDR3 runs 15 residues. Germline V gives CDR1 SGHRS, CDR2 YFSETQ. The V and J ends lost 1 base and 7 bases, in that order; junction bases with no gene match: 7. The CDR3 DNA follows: TGCGCCAGCAGCTTGACAGCGGGAGCTAGGAATGAGCAGTTCTTC. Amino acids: CASSLTAGARNEQFF. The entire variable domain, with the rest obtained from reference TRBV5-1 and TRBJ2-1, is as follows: KAGVTQTPRYLIKTRGQQVTLSCSPISGHRSVSWYQQTPGQGLQFLFEYFSETQRNKGNFPGRFSGRQFSNSRSEMNVSTLELGDSALYLCASSLTAGARNEQFFGPGTRLTVL.

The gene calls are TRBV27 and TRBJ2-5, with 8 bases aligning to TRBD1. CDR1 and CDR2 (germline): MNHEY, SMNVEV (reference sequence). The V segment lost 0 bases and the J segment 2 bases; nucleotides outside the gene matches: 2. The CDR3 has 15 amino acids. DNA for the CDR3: TGTGCCAGCAGTTTATCGAGACAGGGGCAAGAGACCCAGTACTTC. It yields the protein CASSLSRQGQETQYF.

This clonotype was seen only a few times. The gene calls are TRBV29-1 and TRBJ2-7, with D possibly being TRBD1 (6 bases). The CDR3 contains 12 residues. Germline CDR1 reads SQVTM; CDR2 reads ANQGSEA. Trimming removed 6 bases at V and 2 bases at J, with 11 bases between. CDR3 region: CSVDTGTYEQYF. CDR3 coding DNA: TGCAGCGTGGACACAGGGACCTACGAGCAGTACTTC.

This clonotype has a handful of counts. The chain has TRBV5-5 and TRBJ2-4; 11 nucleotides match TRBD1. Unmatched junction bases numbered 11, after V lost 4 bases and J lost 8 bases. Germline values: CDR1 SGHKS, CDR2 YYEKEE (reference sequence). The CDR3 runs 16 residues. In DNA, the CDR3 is TGTGCCAGCAGCCAACTTAGGGACAGGGGGTTAGACATTCAGTACTTC. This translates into CASSQLRDRGLDIQYF.

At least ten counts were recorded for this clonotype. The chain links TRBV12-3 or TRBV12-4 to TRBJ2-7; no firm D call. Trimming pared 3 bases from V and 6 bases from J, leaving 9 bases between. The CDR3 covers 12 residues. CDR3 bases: TGTGCCAGCAGTTTCGGAGTGGGCGAGCAGTACTTC. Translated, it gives CASSFGVGEQYF.

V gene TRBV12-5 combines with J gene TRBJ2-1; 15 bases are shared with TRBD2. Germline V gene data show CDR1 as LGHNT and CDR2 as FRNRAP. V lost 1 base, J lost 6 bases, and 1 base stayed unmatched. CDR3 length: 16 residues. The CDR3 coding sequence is TGTGCTAGTGGTTTGGAGGGACTAGCGGGAGGCAATGAGCAGTTCTTC. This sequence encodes CASGLEGLAGGNEQFF.

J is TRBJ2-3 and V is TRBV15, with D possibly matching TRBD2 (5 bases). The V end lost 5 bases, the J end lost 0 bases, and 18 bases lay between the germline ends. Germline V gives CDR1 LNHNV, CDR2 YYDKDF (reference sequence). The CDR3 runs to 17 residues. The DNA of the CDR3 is TGTGCCACCAGCCGAGGGATTTGGGCGTCTAGCACAGATACGCAGTATTTT. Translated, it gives CATSRGIWASSTDTQYF.

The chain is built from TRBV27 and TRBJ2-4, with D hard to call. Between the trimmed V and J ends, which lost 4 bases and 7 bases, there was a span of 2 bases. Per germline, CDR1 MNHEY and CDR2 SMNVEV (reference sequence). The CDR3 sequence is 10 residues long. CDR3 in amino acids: CASSWNIQYF. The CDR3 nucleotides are TGTGCCAGCAGTTGGAACATTCAGTACTTC.

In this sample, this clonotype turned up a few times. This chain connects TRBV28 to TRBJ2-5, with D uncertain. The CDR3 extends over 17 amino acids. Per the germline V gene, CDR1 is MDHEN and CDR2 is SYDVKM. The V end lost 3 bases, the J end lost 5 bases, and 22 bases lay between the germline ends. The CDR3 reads CASSFSPLDVTFETQYF. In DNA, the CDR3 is TGTGCCAGCAGTTTCTCCCCCTTGGACGTAACGTTTGAGACCCAGTACTTC.

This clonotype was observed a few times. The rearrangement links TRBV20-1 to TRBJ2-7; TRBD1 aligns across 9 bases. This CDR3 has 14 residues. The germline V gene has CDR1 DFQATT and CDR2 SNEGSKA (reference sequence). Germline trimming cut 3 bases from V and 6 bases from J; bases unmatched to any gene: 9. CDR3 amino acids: CSARPGQGNFEQYF. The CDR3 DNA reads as TGCAGTGCTAGGCCGGGACAGGGTAATTTCGAGCAGTACTTC.

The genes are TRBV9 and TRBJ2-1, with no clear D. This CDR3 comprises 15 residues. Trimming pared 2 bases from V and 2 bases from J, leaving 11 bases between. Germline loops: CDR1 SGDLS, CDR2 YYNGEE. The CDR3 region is CASSVSADTYNEQFF. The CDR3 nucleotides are TGTGCCAGCAGCGTTTCGGCCGACACCTACAATGAGCAGTTCTTC.

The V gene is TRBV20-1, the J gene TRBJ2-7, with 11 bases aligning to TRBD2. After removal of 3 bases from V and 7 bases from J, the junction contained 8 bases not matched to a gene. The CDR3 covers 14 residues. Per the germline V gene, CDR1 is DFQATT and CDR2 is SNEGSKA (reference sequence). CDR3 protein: CSASWGLAAAEQYF. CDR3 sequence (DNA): TGCAGTGCTAGTTGGGGACTAGCGGCCGCGGAGCAGTACTTC.

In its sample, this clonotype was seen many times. CDR3 residues: CSVVRLAGPYNEQFF. In DNA form, the CDR3 reads TGCAGCGTTGTACGACTAGCGGGACCCTACAATGAGCAGTTCTTC. V gene TRBV29-1 combines with J gene TRBJ2-1; 11 bases agree with TRBD2. The CDR3 is 15 amino acids. Germline V gene data show CDR1 as SQVTM and CDR2 as ANQGSEA. After removal of 4 bases from V and 2 bases from J, the junction contained 4 bases not matched to a gene.

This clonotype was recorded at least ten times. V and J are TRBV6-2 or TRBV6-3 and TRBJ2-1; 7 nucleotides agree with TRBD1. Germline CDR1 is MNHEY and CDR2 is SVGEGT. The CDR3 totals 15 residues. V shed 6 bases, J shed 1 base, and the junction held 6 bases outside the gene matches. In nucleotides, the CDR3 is TGTGCCAGCAGCATTACAGGGGTGTCCTACAATGAGCAGTTCTTC. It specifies CASSITGVSYNEQFF.

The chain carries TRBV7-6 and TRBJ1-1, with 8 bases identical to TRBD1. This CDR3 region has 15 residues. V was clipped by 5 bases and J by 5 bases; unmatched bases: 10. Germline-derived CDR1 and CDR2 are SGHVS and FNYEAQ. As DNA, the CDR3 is TGTGCCAGCAGCGCTCACTACAGGGGGGGGACTGAAGCTTTCTTT. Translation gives CASSAHYRGGTEAFF.

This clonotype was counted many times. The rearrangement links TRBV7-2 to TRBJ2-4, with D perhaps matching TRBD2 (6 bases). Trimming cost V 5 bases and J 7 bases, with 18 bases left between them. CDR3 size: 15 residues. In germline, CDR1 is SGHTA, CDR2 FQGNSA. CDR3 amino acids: CASSLLASVLNIQYF. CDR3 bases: TGTGCCAGCAGCCTTCTAGCGTCAGTCCTGAACATTCAGTACTTC. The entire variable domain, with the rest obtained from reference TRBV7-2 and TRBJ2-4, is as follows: GAGVSQSPSNKVTEKGKDVELRCDPISGHTALYWYRQSLGQGLEFLIYFQGNSAPDKSGLPSDRFSAERTGGSVSTLTIQRTQQEDSAVYLCASSLLASVLNIQYFGAGTRLSVL.

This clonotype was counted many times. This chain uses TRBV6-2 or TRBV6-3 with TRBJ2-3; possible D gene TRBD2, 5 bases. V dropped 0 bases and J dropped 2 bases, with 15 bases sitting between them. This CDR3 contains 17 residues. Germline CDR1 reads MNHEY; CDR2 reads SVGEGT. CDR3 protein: CASSYSEQADLTDTQYF. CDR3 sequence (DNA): TGTGCCAGCAGTTACTCGGAACAAGCGGATCTCACAGATACGCAGTATTTT.

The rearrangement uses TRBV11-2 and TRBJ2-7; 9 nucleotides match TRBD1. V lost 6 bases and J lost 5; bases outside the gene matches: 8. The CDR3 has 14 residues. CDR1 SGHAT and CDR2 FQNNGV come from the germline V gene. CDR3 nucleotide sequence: TGTGCCAGCAGTTTTGAAACAGGGGGCGACGAGCAGTACTTC. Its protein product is CASSFETGGDEQYF.

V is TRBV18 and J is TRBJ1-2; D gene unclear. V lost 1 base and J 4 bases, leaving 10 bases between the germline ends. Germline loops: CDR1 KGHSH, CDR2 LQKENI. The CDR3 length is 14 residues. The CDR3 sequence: CASSPQHLVYGYTF. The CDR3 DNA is TGTGCCAGCTCACCACAACATCTCGTCTATGGCTACACCTTC.

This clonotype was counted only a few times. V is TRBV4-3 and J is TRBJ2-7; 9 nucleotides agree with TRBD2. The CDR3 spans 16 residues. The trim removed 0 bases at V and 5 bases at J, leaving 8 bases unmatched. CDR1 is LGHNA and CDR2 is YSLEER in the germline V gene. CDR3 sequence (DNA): TGCGCCAGCAGCCAAGAAATAGCGGGAGTGTTAAACGAGCAGTACTTC. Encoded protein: CASSQEIAGVLNEQYF.

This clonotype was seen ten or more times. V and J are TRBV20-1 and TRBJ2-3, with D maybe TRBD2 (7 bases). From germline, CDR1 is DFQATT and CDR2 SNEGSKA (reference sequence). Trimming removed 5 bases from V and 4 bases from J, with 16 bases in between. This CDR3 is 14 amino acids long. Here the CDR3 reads CSAPPGGLADTQYF. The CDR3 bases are TGCAGTGCTCCTCCCGGGGGGCTGGCAGATACGCAGTATTTT.

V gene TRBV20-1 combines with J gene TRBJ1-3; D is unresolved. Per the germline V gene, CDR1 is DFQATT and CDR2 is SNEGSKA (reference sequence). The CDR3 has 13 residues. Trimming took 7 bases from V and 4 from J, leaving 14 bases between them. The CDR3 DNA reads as TGCAGTGGCCGGGAGGGAGCGGGAAACACCATATATTTT. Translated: CSGREGAGNTIYF.

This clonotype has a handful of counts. The CDR3 DNA is TGCAGCGTCCTCCGGGACAGCCCCTACGAGCAGTACTTC. As protein: CSVLRDSPYEQYF. The V and J genes are TRBV29-1 and TRBJ2-7; 7 bases align to TRBD1. Germline CDR1 and CDR2: SQVTM and ANQGSEA. The CDR3 loop spans 13 amino acids. Unmatched junction bases numbered 7, after V lost 6 bases and J lost 2 bases.

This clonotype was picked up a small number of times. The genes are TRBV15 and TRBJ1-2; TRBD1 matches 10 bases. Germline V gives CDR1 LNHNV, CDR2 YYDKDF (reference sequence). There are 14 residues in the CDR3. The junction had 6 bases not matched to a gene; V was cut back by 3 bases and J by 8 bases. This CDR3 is CATSSDRDRGGYTF. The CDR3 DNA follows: TGTGCCACCAGCAGCGACCGGGACAGGGGAGGCTACACCTTC.

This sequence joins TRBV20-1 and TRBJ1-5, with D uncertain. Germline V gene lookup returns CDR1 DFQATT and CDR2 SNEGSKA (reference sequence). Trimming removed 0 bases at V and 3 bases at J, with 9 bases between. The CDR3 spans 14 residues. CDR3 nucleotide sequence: TGCAGTGCTAGAGATAATCAGGTCAATCAGCCCCAGCATTTT. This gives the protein CSARDNQVNQPQHF.